This is a list of T cell receptor beta chains from one sample in a study of human T cells and chemical hapten exposure. TCRdb processed the RACE reads anew with MiXCR; each CDR3 protein has one entry. The sample has roughly 360,000 distinct CDR3 sequences, approximately 4.4% seen once; the top ten hold under 2.5%. Material: whole blood, obtained in connection with sensitization to the hapten diphenylcyclopropenone (DPC). The receptors were gathered from a woman aged 50 to 60 with alopecia areata. Some clones in this sample may be carry-over from other donors' samples. Both conserved end residues are part of each CDR3. The order of the fields is CDR3 DNA, CDR3 protein, V gene, clone size, J gene, D gene. A D gene is named only where the DNA matches it firmly. The size field is filled for only some rows; it gives once, few, many or a size class.

CDR3 DNA: TGTGCCAGCAGTTTATGGGGCAGCTCCCAGGGTAGGGATGGCTACACCTTC
CDR3 protein: CASSLWGSSQGRDGYTF
V gene: TRBV27
clone size: NA
J gene: TRBJ1-2
D gene: NA

CDR3 DNA: TGTGCCAGCAGCTTGGAACAGGGCCATTACGAGCAGTACTTC
CDR3 protein: CASSLEQGHYEQYF
V gene: TRBV5-4
clone size: many
J gene: TRBJ2-7
D gene: NA

CDR3 DNA: TGTGCCAGCGGAGACAGGGTACCGAACACTGAAGCTTTCTTT
CDR3 protein: CASGDRVPNTEAFF
V gene: TRBV2
clone size: NA
J gene: TRBJ1-1
D gene: TRBD1

CDR3 DNA: TGTGCCAGCAGCCAAGTGCCTAGCGCCGAGCAGTACTTC
CDR3 protein: CASSQVPSAEQYF
V gene: TRBV14
clone size: NA
J gene: TRBJ2-7
D gene: NA

CDR3 DNA: TGCAGTGCCAGAGGGGACTTCTACGAGCAGTACTTC
CDR3 protein: CSARGDFYEQYF
V gene: TRBV20-1
clone size: NA
J gene: TRBJ2-7
D gene: NA

CDR3 DNA: TGTGCCAGCAGTTTAAGGGCGGGGGGAAACTACAATGAGCAGTTCTTC
CDR3 protein: CASSLRAGGNYNEQFF
V gene: TRBV27
clone size: many
J gene: TRBJ2-1
D gene: TRBD2

CDR3 DNA: TGTGCCAGCACCCTCAGCGGGGGAGAGTCCGATACGCAGTATTTT
CDR3 protein: CASTLSGGESDTQYF
V gene: TRBV12-3/TRBV12-4
clone size: many
J gene: TRBJ2-3
D gene: TRBD2

CDR3 DNA: TGTGCCAGCAGTTACAGGGAGCAAGAGACCCAGTACTTC
CDR3 protein: CASSYREQETQYF
V gene: TRBV6-5
clone size: NA
J gene: TRBJ2-5
D gene: NA

CDR3 DNA: TGTGCCAGCACCGGGAACACCGGGGAGCTGTTTTTT
CDR3 protein: CASTGNTGELFF
V gene: TRBV6-5
clone size: many
J gene: TRBJ2-2
D gene: NA

CDR3 DNA: TGCAGTGCTAGAGATCCGCGCCGGGAGTGGTACGAGCAGTACTTC
CDR3 protein: CSARDPRREWYEQYF
V gene: TRBV20-1
clone size: many
J gene: TRBJ2-7
D gene: NA

CDR3 DNA: TGTGCCAGCAGCCCTCAGACAGGGGTACCTCAAGAGACCCAGTACTTC
CDR3 protein: CASSPQTGVPQETQYF
V gene: TRBV3-1
clone size: few
J gene: TRBJ2-5
D gene: TRBD1

CDR3 DNA: TGTGCCATCAGTGAGGAAACTAGCGGGATGGAGGAGCAGTTCTTC
CDR3 protein: CAISEETSGMEEQFF
V gene: TRBV10-3
clone size: NA
J gene: TRBJ2-1
D gene: TRBD2

CDR3 DNA: TGTGCCAGCAGTTTGGGGACTAGCGGGGTTGGAGATACGCAGTATTTT
CDR3 protein: CASSLGTSGVGDTQYF
V gene: TRBV12-3/TRBV12-4
clone size: many
J gene: TRBJ2-3
D gene: TRBD2

CDR3 DNA: TGTGCCAGCAGCCAAAATGGGGGAGCTAACTATGGCTACACCTTC
CDR3 protein: CASSQNGGANYGYTF
V gene: TRBV3-1
clone size: NA
J gene: TRBJ1-2
D gene: NA

CDR3 DNA: TGTGCCAGCAGTTACGGTCGTCCCCCCTATAATTCACCCCTCCACTTT
CDR3 protein: CASSYGRPPYNSPLHF
V gene: TRBV6-5
clone size: NA
J gene: TRBJ1-6
D gene: NA

CDR3 DNA: TGTGCCAGCAGTGGACAGGGAGGGAACACTGAAGCTTTCTTT
CDR3 protein: CASSGQGGNTEAFF
V gene: TRBV28
clone size: many
J gene: TRBJ1-1
D gene: TRBD1

CDR3 DNA: TGCAGCGTTGCCAGCGACAGGGATTCACCCCTCCACTTT
CDR3 protein: CSVASDRDSPLHF
V gene: TRBV29-1
clone size: many
J gene: TRBJ1-6
D gene: TRBD1

CDR3 DNA: TGCAGTGCGCGGGCAGGGTTTAACTATGGCTACACCTTC
CDR3 protein: CSARAGFNYGYTF
V gene: TRBV20-1
clone size: many
J gene: TRBJ1-2
D gene: NA

CDR3 DNA: TGCGCCAGCAGCCTTACCAGCGCAGGCTCCGCCTACGAGCAGTACTTC
CDR3 protein: CASSLTSAGSAYEQYF
V gene: TRBV4-3
clone size: many
J gene: TRBJ2-7
D gene: NA

CDR3 DNA: TGTGCCAGCAGCCCTCGACAGGGAGGCACAGATACGCAGTATTTT
CDR3 protein: CASSPRQGGTDTQYF
V gene: TRBV3-1
clone size: many
J gene: TRBJ2-3
D gene: TRBD1

CDR3 DNA: TGCAGTGCTCTCGAGGGTGGCACAGATACGCAGTATTTT
CDR3 protein: CSALEGGTDTQYF
V gene: TRBV20-1
clone size: many
J gene: TRBJ2-3
D gene: NA

CDR3 DNA: TGCGCCAGCAGCCTCGACAGGGTGGATGAGCAGTTCTTC
CDR3 protein: CASSLDRVDEQFF
V gene: TRBV5-1
clone size: many
J gene: TRBJ2-1
D gene: TRBD1

CDR3 DNA: TGCGCCAGCAGCCAAGATGGACAGACTACCTATGGCTACACCTTC
CDR3 protein: CASSQDGQTTYGYTF
V gene: TRBV4-1
clone size: NA
J gene: TRBJ1-2
D gene: NA

CDR3 DNA: TGCGCCAGCAGCGCCGCCGATCCCACCTTTAATGAGCAGTTCTTC
CDR3 protein: CASSAADPTFNEQFF
V gene: TRBV5-1
clone size: many
J gene: TRBJ2-1
D gene: NA

CDR3 DNA: TGTGCCAGCAGCTCTCCAGGGGCCCCCCTATTCAATGAGCAGTTCTTC
CDR3 protein: CASSSPGAPLFNEQFF
V gene: TRBV7-9
clone size: many
J gene: TRBJ2-1
D gene: NA

CDR3 DNA: TGCAGCGTGGCGACTAGTAGCACAGATACGCAGTATTTT
CDR3 protein: CSVATSSTDTQYF
V gene: TRBV29-1
clone size: many
J gene: TRBJ2-3
D gene: NA

CDR3 DNA: TGTGCCAGCAGCTCCCTTCGGACAGGGTCTACCGGGGAGCTGTTTTTT
CDR3 protein: CASSSLRTGSTGELFF
V gene: TRBV7-6
clone size: many
J gene: TRBJ2-2
D gene: TRBD1

CDR3 DNA: TGTGCCAGCAGTAGGGGGAGCGGAAACACTGAAGCTTTCTTT
CDR3 protein: CASSRGSGNTEAFF
V gene: TRBV6-6
clone size: NA
J gene: TRBJ1-1
D gene: NA

CDR3 DNA: TGTGCCAGCAGTCCGCTCCACGAGCAGTACTTC
CDR3 protein: CASSPLHEQYF
V gene: TRBV25-1
clone size: NA
J gene: TRBJ2-7
D gene: NA

CDR3 DNA: TGCGCCAGCAGCCCGGGACTTCTACCCTCCTACAATGAGCAGTTCTTC
CDR3 protein: CASSPGLLPSYNEQFF
V gene: TRBV5-1
clone size: many
J gene: TRBJ2-1
D gene: NA

CDR3 DNA: TGCGCCAGCAGCCAAGGCTCGGCTGAGCAGTTCTTC
CDR3 protein: CASSQGSAEQFF
V gene: TRBV4-1
clone size: many
J gene: TRBJ2-1
D gene: NA

CDR3 DNA: TGTGCCAGCAGCCGGGACTTTCTGTTCTTC
CDR3 protein: CASSRDFLFF
V gene: TRBV14
clone size: NA
J gene: TRBJ2-1
D gene: NA

CDR3 DNA: TGTGCCACCAGCAGAGTTCGAGCTGACAATGAGCAGTTCTTC
CDR3 protein: CATSRVRADNEQFF
V gene: TRBV15
clone size: NA
J gene: TRBJ2-1
D gene: NA